The next 23 T cell receptor beta chains were all read from a single sample in a study of beta chain features in type 1 diabetes (dated by TCRdb to the late 2010s). The library relied on the immunoSEQ multiplex PCR assay. The entire amount of isolated RNA was reverse transcribed using the High Capacity cDNA Reverse Transcription Kit, so the sequenced TCRB transcripts were expressed ones. Here the immuneACCESS table is served through TCRdb, limited to in-frame sequences with V and J called. Missing clones are a known gap in these copies; in checked studies unresolved V genes cover under half, and the rest lacks a known reason. The sample data list fewer than 900,000 clones, and under 20% of these were observed just once. About 0.025% of the sample is taken by the ten largest. Input material: naive CD4+ T cells from blood. The meaning of the sample's cell subset or site label: true naive CD4+ T cells. The receptor set was obtained from a woman under 30 in good health.

This chain connects TRBV7-8 to TRBJ1-2; 8 nucleotides match TRBD1. Germline CDR1 reads SGHVS; CDR2 reads FQNEAQ. This CDR3 is 16 amino acids long. Trimming removed 1 base from V and 4 bases from J; junction bases left unmatched: 8. DNA for the CDR3: TGTGCCAGCAGCTTAGGTCAGGGGGCCTTTGGCTATGGCTACACCTTC. The encoded protein is CASSLGQGAFGYGYTF.

This clone was observed a few times. In the same sample, other DNA sequences code for this CDR3. The genes are TRBV18 and TRBJ2-2; TRBD1 matches 8 bases. V shed 3 bases and J 1 base; nucleotides not matched to a gene: 4. This CDR3 region has 16 residues. Germline-derived CDR1 and CDR2 are KGHSH and LQKENI. CDR3 bases: TGTGCCAGCTCACCCCCCGGGACAGGGAACACCGGGGAGCTGTTTTTT. Its protein product is CASSPPGTGNTGELFF.

This clone was seen a few times. The chain links TRBV7-2 to TRBJ2-5; 10 bases fit TRBD2. Germline V CDR1 and CDR2: SGHTA, FQGNSA. V shed 6 bases, J shed 6 bases, and the junction held 4 bases outside the gene matches. This CDR3 comprises 13 residues. DNA of the CDR3: TGTGCCAGCAGGGGGACTAGCGTGAAGACCCAGTACTTC. Translated: CASRGTSVKTQYF.

In this sample, this clone turned up a few times. The chain joins TRBV28 to TRBJ2-1; 13 nucleotides agree with TRBD2. Germline CDR1 is MDHEN and CDR2 is SYDVKM. V trimming: 2 bases; J trimming: 5 bases; junction bases outside the gene matches: 18. The CDR3 spans 21 residues. The CDR3 here is CASSLNADLGLAGWMDNEQFF. The CDR3 nucleotides are TGTGCCAGCAGTTTAAATGCCGACCTGGGACTAGCGGGATGGATGGACAATGAGCAGTTCTTC.

This clone was picked up a small number of times. The CDR3, as DNA: TGTGCCAGCAGCTTAGTGGCTGGGGGGGGTCGTAATGAGCAGTTCTTC. Its protein is CASSLVAGGGRNEQFF. The chain carries TRBV7-8 and TRBJ2-1, with TRBD2 matching 7 bases. V lost 1 base and J lost 7; bases outside the gene matches: 10. CDR1 is SGHVS, CDR2 FQNEAQ, per germline. CDR3 length: 16 residues. Looking up the rest from reference TRBV7-8 and TRBJ2-1 gives the full variable domain: GAGVSQSPRYKVAKRGQDVALRCDPISGHVSLFWYQQALGQGPEFLTYFQNEAQLDKSGLPSDRFFAERPEGSVSTLKIQRTQQEDSAVYLCASSLVAGGGRNEQFFGPGTRLTVL.

The chain uses TRBV11-2 and TRBJ2-7; possibly TRBD2 for D (5 bases). The V end was cut by 4 bases, the J end by 3 bases, with 10 bases between. Germline CDR1 is SGHAT and CDR2 is FQNNGV. The CDR3 covers 13 residues. CDR3 DNA: TGTGCCAGCAGCTCCATCCGGGGCTACGAGCAGTACTTC. Translation: CASSSIRGYEQYF.

This clone was observed a handful of times. The chain uses TRBV2 and TRBJ2-5; 12 positions agree with TRBD2. The CDR3 covers 15 residues. The V and J ends lost 5 bases and 5 bases, in that order; junction bases with no gene match: 6. The germline CDR1 and CDR2 sequences are SNHLY and FYNNEI. This CDR3 reads CASSRLAGEYETQYF. The CDR3 DNA follows: TGTGCCAGCAGTAGACTAGCGGGAGAATACGAGACCCAGTACTTC.

The rearrangement uses TRBV4-3 and TRBJ2-5; 9 nucleotides agree with TRBD2. J was trimmed by 5 bases and V by 1 base; bases with no gene match: 11. This CDR3 has 17 amino acids. Germline assignment: CDR1 LGHNA and CDR2 YSLEER. In DNA, the CDR3 is TGCGCCAGCAGCCAAGCCCGAGCGGGAGGTCGAGGGGAGACCCAGTACTTC. Amino acid sequence: CASSQARAGGRGETQYF.

Only a few counts were recorded for this clone. The chain uses TRBV29-1 and TRBJ2-2, with D tentatively TRBD2 (5 bases). This CDR3 comprises 11 residues. CDR1 is SQVTM, CDR2 ANQGSEA, per germline. Trimming took off 7 bases at V and 6 bases at J, with 9 bases between the two ends. The CDR3 loop reads CSATRSGELFF. CDR3 DNA sequence: TGCAGCGCAACTAGGTCCGGGGAGCTGTTTTTT.

The chain employs TRBV4-2 and TRBJ2-1, with 9 bases aligning to TRBD1. Per the germline V gene, CDR1 is LGHNA and CDR2 is YNFKEQ. The CDR3 loop spans 15 amino acids. V trimming: 4 bases; J trimming: 5 bases; junction bases outside the gene matches: 6. The CDR3 is CASSRSRTGDNEQFF. The CDR3 nucleotides are TGTGCCAGCAGCCGCTCCAGGACAGGGGACAATGAGCAGTTCTTC.

This clone has more than one count but fewer than ten. Other DNA sequences in the same sample also yield this CDR3. This chain uses TRBV28 with TRBJ2-6; D call uncertain. The ends were cut back, 5 bases at V and 2 bases at J, with 4 bases in the middle. CDR1 MDHEN and CDR2 SYDVKM come from the germline V gene. The CDR3 consists of 13 residues. For the CDR3, the DNA is TGTGCCAGCAGTCCTACTGGGGCCAACGTCCTGACTTTC. It codes for CASSPTGANVLTF.

This clone came up a few times. This chain uses TRBV10-3 with TRBJ2-1; 11 positions agree with TRBD2. The V segment lost 6 bases and the J segment 5 bases; nucleotides outside the gene matches: 3. Germline V gene data show CDR1 as ENHRY and CDR2 as SYGVKD. The CDR3 has 14 residues. CDR3 sequence: CAIRQGLADNEQFF. The CDR3 region has the DNA TGTGCCATCAGACAGGGACTAGCGGACAATGAGCAGTTCTTC.

V gene TRBV5-1 combines with J gene TRBJ1-2; TRBD1 aligns across 8 bases. J was trimmed by 1 base and V by 3 bases; bases with no gene match: 5. Germline loops: CDR1 SGHRS, CDR2 YFSETQ. This CDR3 spans 15 amino acids. For the CDR3, the DNA is TGCGCCAGCAGCTACGGGACAGGCAGTAACTATGGCTACACCTTC. Amino acid sequence: CASSYGTGSNYGYTF.

V usage is TRBV27 and J usage is TRBJ1-1; D is unresolved. The germline V and J ends were trimmed by 1 base and 4 bases, with 13 bases remaining between them. CDR3 length: 15 amino acids. CDR1 MNHEY and CDR2 SMNVEV come from the germline V gene (reference sequence). CDR3 residues: CASSLFSRWGTEAFF. For the CDR3, the DNA is TGTGCCAGCAGTTTATTCTCCCGATGGGGCACTGAAGCTTTCTTT.

The rearrangement links TRBV28 to TRBJ2-7; 7 positions match TRBD1. The J segment lost 6 bases and the V segment lost 5 bases, leaving 10 bases of the junction unmatched. CDR1 is MDHEN, CDR2 SYDVKM, per germline. The CDR3 has 14 amino acids. The CDR3 coding sequence is TGTGCCAGCAGTCTCAGGCGACAGGGTGTCGAGCAGTACTTC. Translating gives CASSLRRQGVEQYF.

V and J are TRBV2 and TRBJ2-7; tentatively, D is TRBD2 (6 bases). The CDR3 length is 17 residues. From germline, CDR1 is SNHLY and CDR2 FYNNEI. Trimming shortened V by 5 bases and J by 0 bases, and 20 bases separated the two germline ends. CDR3 nucleotide sequence: TGTGCCAGCAGTCCCGGGACCCACTCGCGGGGCTCCTACGAGCAGTACTTC. Its protein product is CASSPGTHSRGSYEQYF. The complete variable domain, with remaining parts taken from reference TRBV2 and TRBJ2-7, reads EPEVTQTPSHQVTQMGQEVILRCVPISNHLYFYWYRQILGQKVEFLVSFYNNEISEKSEIFDDQFSVERPDGSNFTLKIRSTKLEDSAMYFCASSPGTHSRGSYEQYFGPGTRLTVT.

The CDR3 here is CASREEGLFTDTQYF. The CDR3 DNA follows: TGTGCCAGCCGCGAGGAGGGACTTTTTACAGATACGCAGTATTTT. This chain links TRBV5-6 with TRBJ2-3, with D tentatively TRBD2 (6 bases). The CDR3 length is 15 residues. CDR1 SGHDT and CDR2 YYEEEE come from the germline V gene. V lost 7 bases to trimming and J lost 3 bases, with 18 bases between them. Combining the CDR3 with reference TRBV5-6 and TRBJ2-3 gives the whole variable domain DAGVTQSPTHLIKTRGQQVTLRCSPKSGHDTVSWYQQALGQGPQFIFQYYEEEERQRGNFPDRFSGHQFPNYSSELNVNALLLGDSALYLCASREEGLFTDTQYFGPGTRLTVL.

This clone was observed a handful of times. The chain combines TRBV5-4 with TRBJ2-1, with 9 bases matching TRBD2. This CDR3 region has 11 residues. J was trimmed by 14 bases and V by 3 bases; bases with no gene match: 3. The germline V gene has CDR1 SGHNT and CDR2 YYREEE (reference sequence). Written as DNA, the CDR3 is TGTGCCAGCAGCTCGCAGCGGGAGGAGTTCTTC. The encoded protein is CASSSQREEFF.

This clone occurred a few times. The CDR3 region is CASSLGFMAGTYTDTQYF. CDR3 sequence (DNA): TGTGCCAGCAGCTTAGGGTTCATGGCCGGGACTTACACAGATACGCAGTATTTT. The V call is TRBV7-9, the J call TRBJ2-3; possibly TRBD2 for D (6 bases). Germline V gene data show CDR1 as SEHNR and CDR2 as FQNEAQ (reference sequence). V was pared by 1 base and J by 2 bases, with 19 bases between. This CDR3 has 18 residues.

Note on this clone: Within the sample, other DNA sequences also encode this same CDR3. J is TRBJ2-1 and V is TRBV5-4; D is uncertain. V was clipped by 0 bases and J by 4 bases, with 8 bases between them. CDR1 is SGHNT, CDR2 YYREEE, per germline (reference sequence). The CDR3 is 14 residues long. In DNA, the CDR3 is TGTGCCAGCAGCTTGGCCGGGTCTTACAATGAGCAGTTCTTC. Its protein is CASSLAGSYNEQFF.

CDR3 region: CASSLVSGGRTDTQYF. The CDR3 DNA follows: TGTGCCAGCAGCTTAGTTTCGGGGGGCCGCACAGATACGCAGTATTTT. The V gene is TRBV7-3, the J gene TRBJ2-3, with TRBD2 as a possible D gene (7 bases). The ends were cut back, 2 bases at V and 1 base at J, with 13 bases in the middle. CDR3 size: 16 residues. In germline, CDR1 is SGHTA, CDR2 FQGTGA.

The CDR3 DNA follows: TGCGCCAGCAGCTTTTTAGGCGAACAAGAGACCCAGTACTTC. Its protein product is CASSFLGEQETQYF. The chain combines TRBV5-1 with TRBJ2-5; unclear D gene. The CDR3 runs to 14 residues. Germline lookup yields CDR1 SGHRS and CDR2 YFSETQ. Trimming took off 2 bases at V and 2 bases at J, with 10 bases between the two ends.

Points on this clone: The junction does not match germline at one end; this may be a read error. The chain has TRBV9 and TRBJ2-1; 7 nucleotides agree with TRBD2. Germline loops: CDR1 SGDLS, CDR2 YYNGEE. The CDR3 spans 14 residues. The CDR3 is CASSGGTTYNEQFF. The CDR3 bases are TGTGCCAGCAGCGGCGGGACTACCTATAATGAGCAGTTCTTC.